This T cell receptor (beta chain) was captured in a study of shared clonotypes between healthy human individuals. Study-wide results and limits: Researchers sampled only blood; tissue repertoires likely differ.

Germline loops: CDR1 SQVTM, CDR2 ANQGSEA. V lost 5 bases to trimming and J lost 5 bases, with 9 bases between them. The CDR3 spans 11 residues. Points on this clone: The antigen is undetermined.

The naive CD8 fraction comprised CD45RO-negative cells positively selected for CCR7 and excluded terminally differentiated effector memory CD45RA+ cells. Healthy HIV-negative adults with no recent acute infections or vaccinations were recruited as donors. The repertoire was sequenced with immunoSEQ multiplex PCR; TCRdb's copy has only in-frame clones and lacks some. The sample lists around 2.1 million clones; about 93% were seen once. The sample taken for sequencing was naive CD8+ T cells from PBMCs. The chain couples TRBV29-1 to TRBJ1-1; D not resolved. The receptor comes from a man younger than 35 in good health. Some clones in this sample may be carry-over from other donors' samples. The CDR3 sequence is CSVWKGTEAFF. The DNA for the CDR3 is TGCAGCGTTTGGAAGGGTACTGAAGCTTTCTTT.